A selection of T cell receptor beta chains follows, all from one sample in a study of blood T cells in healthy people across ages. TCRdb re-analysed the 5' RACE reads in MiXCR, keeping a single row per CDR3 protein. This table has approximately 790,000 distinct CDR3 sequences, under 80% appearing once. The sample taken for sequencing was blood. The origin of the receptors is a man in his thirties or forties in good health. Each CDR3 is given with its conserved first and last residue. A D gene is named only where the DNA matches it firmly. Expanded clones are given a class, and other clones once, few, many or no size at all.

j_call	d_call	clone_size	v_call	cdr3_length	cdr3_aa	cdr3_nt
TRBJ1-2	.	.	TRBV9	12	CASSVRGGGYTF	TGTGCCAGCAGCGTACGGGGAGGTGGCTACACCTTC
TRBJ1-3	.	.	TRBV28	13	CASSYTSGNTIYF	TGTGCCAGCAGTTATACCTCTGGAAACACCATATATTTT
TRBJ2-4	.	.	TRBV6-4	15	CASSDDSRGKNIQYF	TGTGCCAGCAGTGACGACTCTCGGGGCAAAAACATTCAGTACTTC
TRBJ2-1	.	.	TRBV6-5	16	CASRPRTGQGYNEQFF	TGTGCCAGCAGACCCCGAACGGGACAAGGGTACAATGAGCAGTTCTTC
TRBJ2-5	TRBD2	.	TRBV7-2	19	CASSSTIWGLAGGKETQYF	TGTGCCAGCAGCTCGACCATCTGGGGACTAGCGGGGGGTAAAGAGACCCAGTACTTC
TRBJ1-1	.	.	TRBV6-5	14	CASSRKAGATEAFF	TGTGCCAGCAGCCGCAAGGCAGGGGCCACTGAAGCTTTCTTT
TRBJ2-7	.	.	TRBV7-9	15	CASSWTGRSSYEQYF	TGTGCCAGCAGCTGGACGGGAAGGAGCTCCTACGAGCAGTACTTC
TRBJ2-3	TRBD1	.	TRBV5-1	16	CASSPPQGASADTQYF	TGCGCCAGCAGCCCACCACAGGGGGCGTCCGCAGATACGCAGTATTTT
TRBJ2-1	TRBD2	.	TRBV6-2/TRBV6-3	15	CASLGASGDYNEQFF	TGTGCCAGTCTAGGGGCTAGCGGGGATTACAATGAGCAGTTCTTC
TRBJ1-2	TRBD1	.	TRBV9	15	CASSGTGGTNYGYTF	TGTGCCAGCAGCGGTACAGGGGGGACTAACTATGGCTACACCTTC
TRBJ2-1	.	.	TRBV6-1	15	CASLPMVAVGNEQFF	TGTGCCAGCCTCCCCATGGTAGCCGTGGGCAATGAGCAGTTCTTC
TRBJ2-3	.	.	TRBV10-3	13	CAISPPSTDTQYF	TGTGCCATCTCTCCACCAAGCACAGATACGCAGTATTTT
TRBJ2-5	TRBD1	.	TRBV6-5	13	CASSLGGWETQYF	TGTGCCAGCAGTCTAGGGGGCTGGGAGACCCAGTACTTC
TRBJ2-1	.	.	TRBV7-2	15	CASSLGQGRYNEQFF	TGTGCCAGCAGCTTGGGGCAGGGGAGGTACAATGAGCAGTTCTTC
TRBJ2-6	.	few	TRBV5-1	19	CASSFLGFGTSSGANVLTF	TGCGCCAGCAGCTTCCTTGGGTTTGGGACATCCTCTGGGGCCAACGTCCTGACTTTC
TRBJ2-2	TRBD1	.	TRBV12-3/TRBV12-4	17	CASRDFRQGAYGGELFF	TGTGCCAGCAGAGACTTTCGGCAGGGGGCTTACGGCGGGGAGCTGTTTTTT
TRBJ2-7	TRBD1	.	TRBV7-2	15	CASSSDRGQNYEQYF	TGCGCCAGCAGCTCCGACAGGGGACAAAATTACGAGCAGTACTTC
TRBJ2-6	.	.	TRBV28	17	CASSFAGGQSGANVLTF	TGTGCCAGCAGTTTCGCTGGGGGCCAATCTGGGGCCAACGTCCTGACTTTC
TRBJ1-5	TRBD1	.	TRBV2	20	CASSKGMAGGTGDGNQPQHF	TGTGCCAGCAGTAAAGGGATGGCAGGGGGAACGGGGGACGGCAATCAGCCCCAGCATTTT
TRBJ2-2	.	.	TRBV6-5	14	CASSYPGTTGELFF	TGTGCCAGCAGTTACCCGGGGACAACCGGGGAGCTGTTTTTT
TRBJ2-1	.	.	TRBV28	15	CASSSAEGAYNEQFF	TGTGCCAGCAGTTCGGCGGAGGGGGCTTACAATGAGCAGTTCTTC
TRBJ2-7	TRBD1	once	TRBV7-3	15	CASSRTGQGVSEQYF	TGTGCCAGCAGCAGAACGGGACAGGGGGTATCCGAGCAGTACTTC
TRBJ2-3	.	.	TRBV20-1	13	CSAVGSSTDTQYF	TGCAGTGCAGTCGGGAGTAGCACAGATACGCAGTATTTT
TRBJ1-1	.	.	TRBV29-1	13	CSVEASMNTEAFF	TGCAGCGTTGAAGCGAGCATGAACACTGAAGCTTTCTTT
TRBJ1-5	.	.	TRBV12-3/TRBV12-4	14	CASSPGTPAPPQHF	TGTGCCAGCAGCCCCGGGACCCCGGCTCCGCCCCAGCATTTT
TRBJ2-1	.	.	TRBV7-6	15	CASSPGRSSYNEQFF	TGTGCCAGCAGCCCAGGCCGTAGCTCCTACAATGAGCAGTTCTTC
TRBJ2-1	TRBD2	.	TRBV7-2	15	CASSETSGGLLEQFF	TGTGCCAGCAGCGAGACTAGCGGGGGGCTCTTAGAGCAGTTCTTC
TRBJ2-5	TRBD1	.	TRBV20-1	14	CSATGTGVSETQYF	TGCAGTGCCACCGGGACAGGGGTTTCAGAGACCCAGTACTTC
TRBJ1-2	TRBD1	.	TRBV9	14	CASSGTGVLYGYTF	TGTGCCAGCAGCGGGACAGGGGTTCTCTATGGCTACACCTTC
TRBJ2-7	TRBD2	.	TRBV9	13	CASNHGGADEQYF	TGTGCCAGCAACCACGGGGGGGCCGACGAGCAGTACTTC
TRBJ2-7	.	few	TRBV3-1	15	CASSHLGGSSYEQYF	TGTGCCAGCAGCCATCTTGGGGGGAGCTCCTACGAGCAGTACTTC
TRBJ2-7	TRBD1	once	TRBV20-1	15	CSARRTGGITYEQYF	TGCAGTGCTAGGAGGACAGGGGGCATCACCTACGAGCAGTACTTC
TRBJ2-1	.	.	TRBV28	12	CASRGLVHEQFF	TGTGCCAGCCGGGGGCTGGTGCATGAGCAGTTCTTC
TRBJ2-1	.	.	TRBV27	12	CVSSDIYNEQFF	TGTGTCAGCAGTGACATTTACAATGAGCAGTTCTTC
TRBJ2-7	TRBD2	few	TRBV4-2	15	CASSQVGLAAYEQYF	TGTGCCAGCAGCCAAGTGGGACTAGCGGCTTACGAGCAGTACTTC
TRBJ2-6	TRBD1	.	TRBV20-1	16	CSARDRDRSGANVLTF	TGCAGTGCTAGAGACCGGGACAGATCTGGGGCCAACGTCCTGACTTTC
TRBJ2-3	TRBD2	.	TRBV7-9	15	CASSLTSGDGDTQYF	TGTGCCAGCAGCTTAACCAGCGGGGATGGAGATACGCAGTATTTT
TRBJ2-7	.	.	TRBV13	13	CASSGDNSYEQYF	TGTGCCAGCAGCGGGGACAACTCCTACGAGCAGTACTTC
TRBJ2-7	.	few	TRBV4-2	14	CASSQAGGPYEQYF	TGTGCCAGCAGCCAAGCCGGGGGCCCCTACGAGCAGTACTTC
TRBJ2-1	TRBD1	.	TRBV7-3	16	CASSGPGQVHAHEQFF	TGTGCCAGCAGCGGACCGGGACAGGTACACGCCCATGAGCAGTTCTTC
TRBJ2-1	.	.	TRBV4-3	14	CASSQEKQYNEQFF	TGCGCCAGCAGCCAAGAGAAACAATACAATGAGCAGTTCTTC
TRBJ2-2	.	.	TRBV6-5	16	CASSYSSLRGTGELFF	TGTGCCAGCAGTTACTCTTCTTTGAGGGGCACCGGGGAGCTGTTTTTT
TRBJ2-3	.	.	TRBV20-1	14	CSAASASGTDTQYF	TGCAGTGCGGCTTCGGCTAGCGGCACAGATACGCAGTATTTT
TRBJ2-5	.	.	TRBV6-2/TRBV6-3	17	CANSFQLRGTSQETQYF	TGTGCCAACAGTTTCCAACTTCGGGGGACCTCCCAAGAGACCCAGTACTTC
TRBJ1-6	.	.	TRBV9	13	CASSVDWSSPLHF	TGTGCCAGCAGCGTAGATTGGAGTTCACCCCTCCACTTT
TRBJ2-4	.	.	TRBV7-9	17	CASSFGPPGTGENIQYF	TGTGCCAGCAGCTTCGGACCACCCGGAACAGGAGAAAACATTCAGTACTTC
TRBJ1-1	.	.	TRBV11-2	14	CASSLIGDSTEAFF	TGTGCCAGCAGCTTAATCGGGGACTCCACTGAAGCTTTCTTT
TRBJ2-1	.	.	TRBV4-3	15	CASSQGAGSANEQFF	TGCGCCAGCAGCCAAGGGGCGGGGTCAGCCAATGAGCAGTTCTTC